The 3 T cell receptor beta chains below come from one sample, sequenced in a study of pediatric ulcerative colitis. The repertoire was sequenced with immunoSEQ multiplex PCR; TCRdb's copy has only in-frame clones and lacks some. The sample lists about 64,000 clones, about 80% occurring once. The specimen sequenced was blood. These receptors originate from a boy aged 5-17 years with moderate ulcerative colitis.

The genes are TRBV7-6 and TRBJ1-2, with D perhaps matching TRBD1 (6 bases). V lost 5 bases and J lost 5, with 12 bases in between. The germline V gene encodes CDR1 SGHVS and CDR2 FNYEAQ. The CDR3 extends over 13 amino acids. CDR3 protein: CASSPARGYGYTF. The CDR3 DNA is TGTGCCAGCAGCCCGGCAAGGGGGTATGGCTACACCTTC.

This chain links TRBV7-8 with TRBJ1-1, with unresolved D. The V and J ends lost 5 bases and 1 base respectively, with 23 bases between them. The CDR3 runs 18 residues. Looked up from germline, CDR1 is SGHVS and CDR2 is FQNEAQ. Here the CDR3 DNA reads TGTGCCAGCAGCCTACAGATGGTCCGCACGGAAACGAACACTGAAGCTTTCTTT. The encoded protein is CASSLQMVRTETNTEAFF.

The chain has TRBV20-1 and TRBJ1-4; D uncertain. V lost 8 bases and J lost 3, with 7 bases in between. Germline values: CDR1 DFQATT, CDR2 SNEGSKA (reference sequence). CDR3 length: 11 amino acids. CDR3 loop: CSTSPNEKLFF. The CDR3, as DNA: TGCAGTACCTCCCCTAATGAAAAACTGTTTTTT.